The 20 T cell receptor beta chains reported below all come from one sample, sequenced in a study of shared clonotypes between healthy human individuals. This table comes from immunoSEQ multiplex PCR, and its TCRdb copy is limited to in-frame clones, with some not included. The sample includes around 2,000,000 clones, 90% to 95% seen only once; the top ten take around 0.13%. The material sequenced was naive CD4+ T cells sorted from blood. Subset: CD45RA+ positively selected. The receptors come from a young man in good health.

The chain combines TRBV5-4 with TRBJ2-5; 9 bases match TRBD1. The J call may be mistaken, given a closer DNA end match to TRBJ2-7. CDR1 and CDR2 from the germline V gene are SGHNT and YYREEE (reference sequence). The CDR3 has 16 residues. The CDR3 DNA follows: TGTGCCAGCAGCTTGCAGGGACAGGGAGAGTCCTACGAGCAGTACTTC. Amino acids: CASSLQGQGESYEQYF.

As concerns this clone: The same CDR3 arises from other DNA sequences in this sample as well. V and J are TRBV2 and TRBJ2-3; D might be TRBD1 (6 bases). The CDR3 covers 15 residues. The V gene lost 1 base and the J gene lost 3 bases, with 11 bases spanning the gap. CDR1 is SNHLY and CDR2 is FYNNEI in the germline V gene. CDR3 in DNA: TGTGCCAGCAGTGAAGAGGGGGTAGGGACAGATACGCAGTATTTT. Its translation is CASSEEGVGTDTQYF.

J is TRBJ1-2 and V is TRBV7-2; D unclear. Between the trimmed V and J ends, which lost 4 bases and 5 bases, there was a span of 14 bases. The CDR3 is made up of 14 amino acids. Germline CDR1 SGHTA, CDR2 FQGNSA. The CDR3 reads CASSSTRGSYGYTF. The CDR3 region has the DNA TGTGCCAGCAGCTCGACACGGGGTTCGTATGGCTACACCTTC.

The gene calls are TRBV5-6 and TRBJ1-1; unclear D gene. The CDR3 totals 13 residues. V lost 3 bases to trimming and J lost 11 bases, with 17 bases between them. Germline V lookup: CDR1 SGHDT, CDR2 YYEEEE. The CDR3 DNA follows: TGTGCCAGCAGCTCACCAGGCGGGTCTTGGGCTTTCTTT. The encoded protein is CASSSPGGSWAFF.

The chain employs TRBV7-9 and TRBJ2-5, with D tentatively TRBD1 or TRBD2 (5 bases each). The CDR3 is made up of 14 amino acids. V was cut by 1 base and J by 4 bases, with 10 bases left in between. The germline gives CDR1 SEHNR, CDR2 FQNEAQ (reference sequence). This CDR3 reads CASSLVSGRETQYF. As DNA, the CDR3 is TGTGCCAGCAGCTTAGTTTCGGGACGAGAGACCCAGTACTTC.

This chain connects TRBV6-6 to TRBJ2-3; 15 bases agree with TRBD2. The length of the CDR3 is 16 residues. V gave up 2 bases and J gave up 3 bases; unmatched junction bases: 0. Looked up from germline, CDR1 is MNHNY and CDR2 is SVGAGI (reference sequence). The CDR3: CASSYGTSGGTDTQYF. CDR3 DNA sequence: TGTGCCAGCAGTTACGGGACTAGCGGGGGGACAGATACGCAGTATTTT.

The rearrangement links TRBV6-1 to TRBJ2-7; TRBD2 matches 12 bases. V was pared by 7 bases and J by 4 bases, with 5 bases of the junction left unmatched. CDR1 is MNHNS, CDR2 SASEGT, per germline. The CDR3 covers 14 residues. Here the CDR3 reads CASNRLAGEYEQYF. Here the CDR3 DNA reads TGTGCCAGCAATAGACTAGCGGGAGAGTACGAGCAGTACTTC.

The V and J genes are TRBV5-1 and TRBJ2-1; 7 nucleotides line up with TRBD2. The CDR3 is made up of 15 amino acids. Germline trimming cut 2 bases from V and 4 bases from J; bases unmatched to any gene: 6. From germline, CDR1 is SGHRS and CDR2 YFSETQ. DNA of the CDR3: TGCGCCAGCAGCTTAGGGGCTAGCGGATACAATGAGCAGTTCTTC. This gives the protein CASSLGASGYNEQFF.

This chain uses TRBV5-8 with TRBJ2-7, with 9 bases identical to TRBD2. The germline V gene encodes CDR1 SGHTS and CDR2 YDEGEE. The ends lost 4 bases at V and 3 bases at J; junction bases unmatched: 11. This CDR3 has 16 amino acids. The CDR3 sequence: CASSLRRLAVNYEQYF. The CDR3 DNA is TGTGCCAGCAGCCTACGCCGACTAGCGGTAAACTACGAGCAGTACTTC.

The CDR3 sequence: CASSQVGTNQPQHF. In DNA form, the CDR3 reads TGTGCCAGCAGCCAAGTGGGCACCAATCAGCCCCAGCATTTT. The V call is TRBV14, the J call TRBJ1-5; D remains unclear. This CDR3 is built from 14 residues. Germline CDR1 reads SGHDN; CDR2 reads FVKESK. Trimming removed 1 base from V and 3 bases from J, with 7 bases in between.

The chain joins TRBV5-1 to TRBJ2-3; the match to TRBD1 covers 10 bases. Germline trimming cut 4 bases from V and 7 bases from J; bases unmatched to any gene: 9. The length of the CDR3 is 15 residues. CDR1 and CDR2 (germline): SGHRS, YFSETQ. The DNA of the CDR3 is TGCGCCAGCAGCGCGGGGACAGGGGATTTGAATACGCAGTATTTT. Translating gives CASSAGTGDLNTQYF.

The chain has TRBV7-2 and TRBJ2-5; TRBD1 matches 8 bases. The CDR3 totals 14 residues. Germline CDR1 is SGHTA and CDR2 is FQGNSA. J lost 5 bases, V lost 5 bases, and 7 bases had no gene match. The CDR3 nucleotides are TGTGCCAGCAGCGGACAGGGTAAAGTCGAGACCCAGTACTTC. The encoded protein is CASSGQGKVETQYF.

About this clone itself: Other DNA sequences in this sample translate to the same CDR3. The rearrangement uses TRBV7-8 and TRBJ2-7, with TRBD1 as a possible D gene (5 bases). The V gene lost 1 base and the J gene lost 3 bases, with 10 bases spanning the gap. CDR1 and CDR2 from the germline V gene are SGHVS and FQNEAQ. The CDR3 spans 14 residues. The CDR3 DNA is TGTGCCAGCAGCTTAGTGGCAGGGAACTACGAGCAGTACTTC. Translated, it gives CASSLVAGNYEQYF.

The rearrangement links TRBV14 to TRBJ2-5; TRBD1 matches at 8 bases. Losses at the gene ends were 1 base for V and 5 bases for J; bases not matched to a gene: 6. This CDR3 region has 15 residues. The germline V gene has CDR1 SGHDN and CDR2 FVKESK. CDR3 in amino acids: CASSQGTGTRETQYF. The CDR3 nucleotides read TGTGCCAGCAGCCAAGGGACAGGGACGCGGGAGACCCAGTACTTC.

The rearrangement joins TRBV28 to TRBJ2-5; 8 positions match TRBD2. The germline V gene encodes CDR1 MDHEN and CDR2 SYDVKM. The trim removed 3 bases at V and 2 bases at J, leaving 5 bases unmatched. The CDR3 is 15 residues long. The CDR3 DNA sequence: TGTGCCAGCAGTTTTCTAGCGGGTATTCAAGAGACCCAGTACTTC. Encoded protein: CASSFLAGIQETQYF.

The chain carries TRBV28 and TRBJ2-3; no clear D gene. The germline gives CDR1 MDHEN, CDR2 SYDVKM. The CDR3 covers 11 residues. Trimming took off 3 bases at V and 6 bases at J, with 4 bases between the two ends. DNA of the CDR3: TGTGCCAGCAGTTTGATGGATACGCAGTATTTT. Its protein product is CASSLMDTQYF.

About this clone itself: Other nucleotide sequences in the sample specify the same CDR3. The chain recombines TRBV5-1 with TRBJ2-1; a possible D gene is TRBD2 (6 bases). Trimming took off 0 bases at V and 3 bases at J, with 10 bases between the two ends. The CDR3 loop spans 15 amino acids. Germline values: CDR1 SGHRS, CDR2 YFSETQ. The chain's CDR3 is CASSLGPGDYNEQFF. In nucleotides, the CDR3 is TGCGCCAGCAGCTTGGGCCCGGGGGACTACAATGAGCAGTTCTTC.

The J gene is TRBJ1-6, the V gene TRBV5-1; a weak D match, TRBD1 (6 bases). The length of the CDR3 is 14 residues. Germline CDR1 is SGHRS and CDR2 is YFSETQ. Trimming pared 5 bases from V and 9 bases from J, leaving 15 bases between. DNA of the CDR3: TGCGCCAGCAGTAGGGGCCAGGACAGTTCACCCCTCCACTTT. This sequence encodes CASSRGQDSSPLHF.

This clone was seen once. The gene calls are TRBV6-5 and TRBJ1-2, with D possibly matching TRBD1 (6 bases). Germline CDR1 MNHEY, CDR2 SVGAGI. Trimming took off 6 bases at V and 6 bases at J, with 11 bases between the two ends. The CDR3 totals 12 residues. CDR3 sequence reads: CASSPQGDGYTF. For the CDR3, the DNA is TGTGCCAGCAGCCCACAGGGAGATGGCTACACCTTC.

In the case of this clone: A read error is possible here, since a much larger clone lies one base away. CDR3 loop: CAWSATGNRERLFF. The DNA for the CDR3 is TGTGCCTGGAGTGCGACAGGGAATCGGGAAAGACTGTTTTTT. This chain links TRBV30 with TRBJ1-4; 7 nucleotides align to TRBD1. The CDR3 has 14 amino acids. The germline gives CDR1 GTSNPN, CDR2 SVGIG (reference sequence).